This T cell receptor beta chain derives from a study of cytomegalovirus exposure and HLA in healthy donors. In the PCR, 60 Vbeta and 13 Jbeta primers were used. The assay was immunoSEQ multiplex PCR, and TCRdb's table has in-frame clones only and misses some. Counted here are about 92,000 clones, approximately 81% occurring once; the ten biggest clones make up about 1.2%. The V gene's germline CDR1 is SGHVS and CDR2 FNYEAQ. Trimming took off 4 bases at V and 7 bases at J, with 17 bases between the two ends. The CDR3 runs 15 residues. The sample taken for sequencing was PBMCs. The chain couples TRBV7-6 to TRBJ2-1; TRBD1 is a possible D gene (6 bases). This receptor was identified in a girl aged 2-10 years in good health and CMV-seropositive. This chain's CDR3 is CASSSAPRQVNEQFF. The CDR3 bases are TGTGCCAGCAGCTCAGCCCCGAGACAGGTTAATGAGCAGTTCTTC.